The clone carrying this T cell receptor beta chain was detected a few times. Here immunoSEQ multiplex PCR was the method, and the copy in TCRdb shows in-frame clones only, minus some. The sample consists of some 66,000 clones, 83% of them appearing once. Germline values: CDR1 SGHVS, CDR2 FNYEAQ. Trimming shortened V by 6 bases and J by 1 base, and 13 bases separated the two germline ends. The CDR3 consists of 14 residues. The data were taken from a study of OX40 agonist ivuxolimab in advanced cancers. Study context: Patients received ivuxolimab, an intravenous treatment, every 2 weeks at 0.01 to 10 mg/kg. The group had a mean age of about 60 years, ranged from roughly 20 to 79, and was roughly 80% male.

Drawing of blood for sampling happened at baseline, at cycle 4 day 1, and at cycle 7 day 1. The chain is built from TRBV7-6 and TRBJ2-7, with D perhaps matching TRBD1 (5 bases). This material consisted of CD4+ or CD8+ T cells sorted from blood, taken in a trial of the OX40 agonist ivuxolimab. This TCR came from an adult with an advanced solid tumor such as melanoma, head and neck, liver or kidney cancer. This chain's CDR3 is CASSSTGNSYEQYF. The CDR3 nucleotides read TGTGCCAGCAGTTCCACAGGCAATTCCTACGAGCAGTACTTC.